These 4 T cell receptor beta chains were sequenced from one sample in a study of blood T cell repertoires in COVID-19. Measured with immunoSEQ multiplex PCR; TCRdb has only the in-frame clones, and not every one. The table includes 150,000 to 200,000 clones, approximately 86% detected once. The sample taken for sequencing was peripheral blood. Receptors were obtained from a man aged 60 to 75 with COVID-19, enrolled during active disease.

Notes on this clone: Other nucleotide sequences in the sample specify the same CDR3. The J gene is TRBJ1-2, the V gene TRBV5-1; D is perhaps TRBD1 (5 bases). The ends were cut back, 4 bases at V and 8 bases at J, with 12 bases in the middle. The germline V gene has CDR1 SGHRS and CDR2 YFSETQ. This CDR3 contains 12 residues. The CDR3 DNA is TGCGCCAGCAGCCTCGACAGAGACGGCTACACCTTC. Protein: CASSLDRDGYTF. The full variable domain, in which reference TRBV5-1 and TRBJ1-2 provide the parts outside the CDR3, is KAGVTQTPRYLIKTRGQQVTLSCSPISGHRSVSWYQQTPGQGLQFLFEYFSETQRNKGNFPGRFSGRQFSNSRSEMNVSTLELGDSALYLCASSLDRDGYTFGSGTRLTVV.

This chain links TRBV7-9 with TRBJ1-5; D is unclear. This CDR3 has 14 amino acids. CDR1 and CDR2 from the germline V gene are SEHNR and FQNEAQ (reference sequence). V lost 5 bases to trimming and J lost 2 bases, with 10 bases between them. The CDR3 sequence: CASSLVGGNQPQHF. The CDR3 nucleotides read TGTGCCAGCAGCCTCGTAGGAGGCAATCAGCCCCAGCATTTT.

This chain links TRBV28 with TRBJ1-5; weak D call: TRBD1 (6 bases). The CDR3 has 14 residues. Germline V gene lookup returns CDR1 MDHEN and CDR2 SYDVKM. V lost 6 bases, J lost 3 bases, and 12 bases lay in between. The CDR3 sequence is CASRQGTANQPQHF. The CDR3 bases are TGTGCCAGCAGGCAGGGGACGGCCAATCAGCCCCAGCATTTT.

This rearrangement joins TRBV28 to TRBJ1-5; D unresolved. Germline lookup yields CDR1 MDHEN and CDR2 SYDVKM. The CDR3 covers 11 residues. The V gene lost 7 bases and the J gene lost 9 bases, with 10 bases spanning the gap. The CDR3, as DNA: TGTGCCAGCAAAACCTACGGGCCCCAGCATTTT. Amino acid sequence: CASKTYGPQHF.